The 12 T cell receptor beta chains listed next were all sequenced from one sample in a study of cytomegalovirus exposure and HLA in healthy donors. PCR was performed using 60 Vbeta and 13 Jbeta primers. The repertoire was sequenced with immunoSEQ multiplex PCR; TCRdb's copy has only in-frame clones and lacks some. Of roughly 140,000 clones listed, 75% to 90% were seen once; the top ten hold 1.2%. Material: PBMCs. The origin of the receptors is a female donor in good health and CMV-seronegative.

This sequence joins TRBV25-1 and TRBJ2-1; TRBD1 agrees at 9 bases. The V gene's germline CDR1 is MGHDK and CDR2 SYGVNS. Unmatched junction bases numbered 10, after V lost 6 bases and J lost 7 bases. The CDR3 runs to 15 residues. DNA of the CDR3: TGTGCCAGCAGCGGACAGGGGAAATCCCCTAATGAGCAGTTCTTC. This translates into CASSGQGKSPNEQFF.

The V and J genes are TRBV5-6 and TRBJ2-7, with 7 bases that match TRBD1. The CDR3 has 13 amino acids. V shed 0 bases, J shed 3 bases, and the junction held 0 bases outside the gene matches. CDR1 and CDR2 from the germline V gene are SGHDT and YYEEEE. The CDR3 sequence: CASSLGTGYEQYF. The DNA of the CDR3 is TGTGCCAGCAGCTTGGGGACAGGCTACGAGCAGTACTTC.

The V call is TRBV27, the J call TRBJ2-7; the D gene is possibly TRBD2 (6 bases). Trimming removed 8 bases from V and 13 bases from J, with 18 bases in between. Germline lookup yields CDR1 MNHEY and CDR2 SMNVEV (reference sequence). This CDR3 region has 11 residues. In DNA form, the CDR3 reads TGTGCCAGCGGCTACGCCGGGACTCTTTACTTC. The encoded protein is CASGYAGTLYF.

The chain employs TRBV27 and TRBJ2-7; a weak D match, TRBD2 (6 bases). The germline gives CDR1 MNHEY, CDR2 SMNVEV (reference sequence). Trimming shortened V by 2 bases and J by 2 bases, and 13 bases separated the two germline ends. The CDR3 covers 15 residues. The CDR3, as DNA: TGTGCCAGCAGTTTACAGGGACTGGGCGCCTACGAGCAGTACTTC. Translated, it gives CASSLQGLGAYEQYF.

The chain has TRBV19 and TRBJ2-7, with 7 bases aligning to TRBD2. After removal of 5 bases from V and 2 bases from J, the junction contained 12 bases not matched to a gene. The germline gives CDR1 LNHDA, CDR2 SQIVND (reference sequence). The CDR3 runs 16 residues. This chain's CDR3 is CASSSSSSGFTYEQYF. The CDR3 DNA sequence: TGTGCCAGTAGTTCCTCCTCTAGCGGTTTCACCTACGAGCAGTACTTC.

The V gene is TRBV7-9, the J gene TRBJ2-6, with D tentatively TRBD2 (5 bases). Looked up from germline, CDR1 is SEHNR and CDR2 is FQNEAQ (reference sequence). The germline V and J ends were trimmed by 1 base and 4 bases, with 8 bases remaining between them. CDR3 length equals 15 residues. CDR3 coding DNA: TGTGCCAGCAGCTTAGGAGGGATCGGGGCCAACGTCCTGACTTTC. This codes for CASSLGGIGANVLTF.

The V and J genes are TRBV6-1 and TRBJ1-2, with TRBD1 matching over 8 bases. Germline trimming cut 5 bases from V and 6 bases from J; bases unmatched to any gene: 5. Germline CDR1 and CDR2: MNHNS and SASEGT. This CDR3 contains 13 residues. The CDR3 DNA sequence: TGTGCCAGCAGTTCCACAGGGGGAAATGGCTACACCTTC. Its translation is CASSSTGGNGYTF.

The chain is built from TRBV27 and TRBJ2-1; 11 nucleotides line up with TRBD2. The ends lost 7 bases at V and 8 bases at J; junction bases unmatched: 13. The CDR3 length is 16 residues. Germline lookup yields CDR1 MNHEY and CDR2 SMNVEV (reference sequence). The CDR3 sequence is CASTLRRTSGSHEQFF. The CDR3 DNA reads TGTGCCAGCACCCTCCGAAGAACTAGCGGGAGTCATGAGCAGTTCTTC.

To note about this clone: One end of the junction fails to match germline, which may point to a read error. V and J are TRBV6-5 and TRBJ1-4; 9 nucleotides agree with TRBD1. CDR3 length: 15 amino acids. Germline CDR1 reads MNHEY; CDR2 reads SVGAGI. DNA for the CDR3: TGTGCCAGCAGAGTACAGGGGGCAACTAGTGAAAAACTGTTTTTT. Translated, it gives CASRVQGATSEKLFF.

The chain uses TRBV4-1 and TRBJ2-7, with 8 bases that match TRBD2. V was pared by 2 bases and J by 4 bases, with 7 bases of the junction left unmatched. This CDR3 comprises 15 residues. Germline values: CDR1 MGHRA, CDR2 YSYEKL. CDR3 amino acids: CASSQSGSFGYEQYF. Written as DNA, the CDR3 is TGCGCCAGCAGCCAAAGCGGGAGCTTTGGATACGAGCAGTACTTC.

The chain has TRBV6-5 and TRBJ1-2; D ambiguous. The CDR3 loop spans 12 amino acids. Germline CDR1 is MNHEY and CDR2 is SVGAGI. CDR3 sequence reads: CAAISPNYGYTF. The DNA of the CDR3 is TGTGCAGCGATTTCGCCTAACTATGGCTACACCTTC.

The chain links TRBV7-8 to TRBJ2-2; 9 positions match TRBD2. The CDR3 covers 18 residues. Germline V gene data show CDR1 as SGHVS and CDR2 as FQNEAQ. The V gene end was trimmed by 7 bases and the J gene end by 4 bases; junction bases not matched to a gene: 16. The CDR3 DNA sequence: TGTGCCAGCACCATCGATCCTCAGCGGGAGGTCGGCACCGGGGAGCTGTTTTTT. It translates to CASTIDPQREVGTGELFF.